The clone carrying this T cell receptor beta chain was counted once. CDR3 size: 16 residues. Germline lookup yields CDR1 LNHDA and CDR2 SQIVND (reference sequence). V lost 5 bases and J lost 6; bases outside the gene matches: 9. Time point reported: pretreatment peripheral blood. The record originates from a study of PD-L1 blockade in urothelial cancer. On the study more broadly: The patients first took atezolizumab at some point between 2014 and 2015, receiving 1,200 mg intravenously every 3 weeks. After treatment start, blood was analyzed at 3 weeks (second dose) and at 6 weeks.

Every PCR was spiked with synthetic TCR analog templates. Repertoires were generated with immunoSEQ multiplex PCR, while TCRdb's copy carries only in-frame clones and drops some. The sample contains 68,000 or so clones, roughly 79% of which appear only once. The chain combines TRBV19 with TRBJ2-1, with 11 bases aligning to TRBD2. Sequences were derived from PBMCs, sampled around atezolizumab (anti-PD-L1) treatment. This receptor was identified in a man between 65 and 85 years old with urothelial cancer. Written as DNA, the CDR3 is TGTGCCAGTAGTCCTCGGACTAGCGGGCGCTCCAATGAGCAGTTCTTC. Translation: CASSPRTSGRSNEQFF. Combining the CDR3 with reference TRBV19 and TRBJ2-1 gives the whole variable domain DGGITQSPKYLFRKEGQNVTLSCEQNLNHDAMYWYRQDPGQGLRLIYYSQIVNDFQKGDIAEGYSVSREKKESFPLTVTSAQKNPTAFYLCASSPRTSGRSNEQFFGPGTRLTVL.